This T cell receptor beta chain derives from a study of T cells in Graves' hyperthyroidism and ophthalmopathy. CDR1 is SGHVS and CDR2 is FQNEAQ in the germline V gene. Trimming removed 4 bases from V and 1 base from J, with 19 bases in between. CDR3 length: 17 residues. This clonotype was seen at least ten times. Regions amplified from RNA transcripts were the TCR beta CDR3 regions. First-round RT-PCR with HTBI primers amplified the TCR CDR3 region. One entry per CDR3 protein, called by TCRdb with MiXCR from the multiplex PCR reads. The sample includes more than 150,000 distinct CDR3 sequences, more than 15% of them seen just once.

Source material: blood. The sequence came from a woman aged 45 to 65 with Graves' hyperthyroidism. This rearrangement joins TRBV7-8 to TRBJ1-1, with D unclear. CDR3 DNA: TGTGCCAGCAGCTCCGCCCGGGCCTGGGCCCGGAACACTGAAGCTTTCTTT. Amino acid sequence: CASSSARAWARNTEAFF.